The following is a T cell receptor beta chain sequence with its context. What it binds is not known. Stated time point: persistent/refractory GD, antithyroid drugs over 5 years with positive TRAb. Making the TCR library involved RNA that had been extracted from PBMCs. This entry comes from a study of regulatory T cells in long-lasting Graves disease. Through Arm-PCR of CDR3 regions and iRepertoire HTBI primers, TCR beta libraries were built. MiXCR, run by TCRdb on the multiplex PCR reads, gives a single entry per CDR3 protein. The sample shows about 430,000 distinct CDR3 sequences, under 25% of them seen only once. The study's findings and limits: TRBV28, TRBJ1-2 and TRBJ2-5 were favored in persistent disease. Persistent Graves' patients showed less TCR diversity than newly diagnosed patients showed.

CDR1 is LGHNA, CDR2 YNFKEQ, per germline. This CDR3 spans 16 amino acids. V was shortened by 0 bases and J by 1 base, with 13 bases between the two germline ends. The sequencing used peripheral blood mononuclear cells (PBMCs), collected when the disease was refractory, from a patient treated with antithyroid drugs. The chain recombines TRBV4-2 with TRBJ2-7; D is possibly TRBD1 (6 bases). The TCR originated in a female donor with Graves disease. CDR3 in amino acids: CASSQDLLRGSYEQYF. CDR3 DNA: TGTGCCAGCAGCCAAGATCTTCTCAGGGGATCCTACGAGCAGTACTTC.